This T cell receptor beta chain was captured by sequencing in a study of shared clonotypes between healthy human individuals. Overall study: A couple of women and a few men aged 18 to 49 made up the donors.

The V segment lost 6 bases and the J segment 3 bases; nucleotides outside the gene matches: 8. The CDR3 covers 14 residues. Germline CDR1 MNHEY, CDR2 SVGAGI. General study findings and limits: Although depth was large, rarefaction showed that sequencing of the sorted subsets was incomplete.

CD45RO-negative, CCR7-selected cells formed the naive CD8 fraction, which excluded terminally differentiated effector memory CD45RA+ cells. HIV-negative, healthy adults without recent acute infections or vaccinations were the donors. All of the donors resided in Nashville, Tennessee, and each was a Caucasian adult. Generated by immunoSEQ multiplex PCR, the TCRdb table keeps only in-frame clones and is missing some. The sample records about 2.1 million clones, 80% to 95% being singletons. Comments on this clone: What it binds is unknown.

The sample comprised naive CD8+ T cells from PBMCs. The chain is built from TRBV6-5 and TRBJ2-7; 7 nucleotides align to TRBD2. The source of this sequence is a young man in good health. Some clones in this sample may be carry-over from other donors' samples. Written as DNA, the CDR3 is TGTGCCAGCAGCTCCGACGGCGGGGGCTACGAGCAGTACTTC. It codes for CASSSDGGGYEQYF.